The sequence of this T cell receptor beta chain was determined in a study of blood T cell repertoires in COVID-19. Study summary: The United States, Italy and Spain supplied acute and convalescent COVID-19 samples. T cells, B-cell-depleted T cells, or PBMCs supplied cDNA or gDNA.

Authors' methods: Reference gene primer amplification gave estimated nucleated cell counts. Profiled with immunoSEQ multiplex PCR; TCRdb holds only in-frame clones, not every one. D and trimming were read from the DNA, whereas the V and J calls and clone size are those reported in that table. The sample comprises tens of thousands of clones, roughly 83% of which are singletons, and 10% to 15% rests with the top ten. This clone was seen more than once but under ten times. Sequencing was done on a sample of peripheral blood. This receptor was obtained from a human donor in a cohort sampled during active COVID-19.

CDR3 in amino acids: CASRLRVGSEQYF. The CDR3 region has the DNA TGTGCCAGCAGACTCAGGGTGGGAAGCGAGCAGTACTTC. The V and J genes are TRBV12-3 or TRBV12-4 and TRBJ2-7; D is perhaps TRBD1 (5 bases). CDR3 length: 13 amino acids. Trimming stripped 6 bases from V and 6 bases from J, with 15 bases between.